This is a list of T cell receptor beta chains from one sample in a study of T cells after yellow fever vaccination. TCRdb re-called the 5' RACE reads with MiXCR, one entry per CDR3 protein. The profile shows fewer than 400,000 distinct CDR3 sequences, around a tenth of them singletons. Here the sequenced sample was CD4+ T cells sorted from PBMCs, taken 45 days after the yellow fever booster vaccination. These receptors were obtained from a man between 18 and 35 years old who received the YFV17D yellow fever vaccine. The CDR3 runs from the conserved cysteine through the conserved F or W. A D gene is named only where the DNA matches it firmly. Size tells how often a clone was seen (once, few, many) or the class of an expanded clone, and some rows leave it out.

cdr3_aa cdr3_nt d_call clone_size v_call cdr3_length j_call
CASSTAGAARYTQYF TGTGCCAGTAGTACAGCGGGAGCGGCGAGATATACGCAGTATTTT TRBD2 . TRBV19 15 TRBJ2-3
CSVEAQIQETQYF TGCAGCGTTGAAGCTCAGATTCAAGAGACCCAGTACTTC . . TRBV29-1 13 TRBJ2-5
CASSYSGSSYEQYF TGTGCCAGCAGTTACTCGGGGTCCTCCTACGAGCAGTACTTC . few TRBV6-5 14 TRBJ2-7
CSGAFSWNQPQHF TGCAGTGGGGCCTTTTCGTGGAATCAGCCCCAGCATTTT . few TRBV20-1 13 TRBJ1-5
CASSGNSETEQYF TGTGCCAGCTCAGGTAACTCAGAGACCGAGCAGTACTTC . . TRBV18 13 TRBJ2-7
CASSFDQTGGNSPLHF TGCGCCAGCAGCTTTGACCAGACAGGGGGTAATTCACCCCTCCACTTT TRBD1 few TRBV5-1 16 TRBJ1-6
CASSSQLQETQYF TGTGCCAGCAGCTCCCAGCTTCAAGAGACCCAGTACTTC . . TRBV11-2 13 TRBJ2-5
CASSFRAADTQYF TGTGCCAGCAGCTTCCGCGCCGCGGATACGCAGTATTTT . few TRBV7-2 13 TRBJ2-3
CASSHGRPEDTQYF TGTGCCAGCAGCCATGGGAGGCCCGAGGATACGCAGTATTTT . few TRBV5-4 14 TRBJ2-3
CASSPPRGIGTGELFF TGTGCCAGCTCACCACCGAGGGGAATTGGCACCGGGGAGCTGTTTTTT . . TRBV18 16 TRBJ2-2
CASSLVGGGGTEAFF TGTGCCAGCAGCCTAGTGGGGGGGGGTGGCACTGAAGCTTTCTTT . . TRBV11-2 15 TRBJ1-1
CASSPARESRAGELFF TGTGCCAGCAGCCCTGCCAGGGAGAGTCGGGCCGGGGAGCTGTTTTTT . few TRBV5-6 16 TRBJ2-2
CASSPSGIDSPQYF TGTGCCAGCTCACCATCCGGGATTGATAGTCCCCAGTACTTC . . TRBV18 14 TRBJ2-5
CASSGTGSRTGELFF TGTGCCAGCAGCGGGACAGGGTCGAGGACCGGGGAGCTGTTTTTT TRBD1 . TRBV9 15 TRBJ2-2
CSARDWGEQYF TGCAGTGCCCGGGACTGGGGCGAGCAGTACTTC . few TRBV20-1 11 TRBJ2-7
CASREGGQGPYEQYF TGCGCCAGCCGCGAGGGGGGGCAGGGTCCTTACGAGCAGTACTTC . . TRBV4-3 15 TRBJ2-7
CASSQESVRAYGYTF TGCGCCAGCAGCCAAGAGTCTGTCAGGGCATACGGCTACACCTTC . few TRBV4-1 15 TRBJ1-2
CASRSQGAQYGYTF TGTGCCAGCAGATCACAGGGGGCACAATATGGCTACACCTTC TRBD1 many TRBV12-3/TRBV12-4 14 TRBJ1-2
CASSLWGTGPWNTEAFF TGTGCCAGCAGTTTATGGGGGACAGGGCCCTGGAACACTGAAGCTTTCTTT TRBD1 few TRBV27 17 TRBJ1-1
CASSSTGSGNTIYF TGTGCCAGCAGCTCGACAGGGTCAGGAAACACCATATATTTT TRBD1 . TRBV7-2 14 TRBJ1-3
CASSDRETQYF TGTGCCAGCTCAGATAGGGAGACCCAGTACTTC . many TRBV18 11 TRBJ2-5
CASSWRLGRNNEQFF TGTGCCAGTAGTTGGCGGTTAGGGCGCAACAATGAGCAGTTCTTC . many TRBV19 15 TRBJ2-1
CAGLKDGQNQPQHF TGTGCCGGATTGAAGGACGGCCAAAATCAGCCCCAGCATTTT . . TRBV21-1 14 TRBJ1-5
CASSLTGAPDTQYF TGTGCCAGCAGCTTAACGGGGGCGCCAGATACGCAGTATTTT . few TRBV7-3 14 TRBJ2-3
CASTSFTEAFF TGTGCCAGCACCTCCTTTACTGAAGCTTTCTTT . few TRBV7-2 11 TRBJ1-1
CASSSSPGQGRTQYF TGTGCCAGCAGTTCCAGTCCGGGACAGGGTCGGACCCAGTACTTC TRBD1 . TRBV6-1 15 TRBJ2-5
CASSRPGSLRETQYF TGTGCCAGCAGCCGCCCGGGGTCGTTAAGAGAGACCCAGTACTTC . few TRBV7-9 15 TRBJ2-5
CASSPSPARGMAEAFF TGTGCCAGCAGCCCGTCCCCCGCTAGGGGAATGGCTGAAGCTTTCTTT . . TRBV3-1 16 TRBJ1-1
CASSQDFSGSPLHF TGTGCCAGCAGCCAAGACTTCTCGGGTTCACCCCTCCACTTT . few TRBV4-2 14 TRBJ1-6
CASSLARPTDTQYF TGTGCCAGCAGCTTAGCGCGCCCCACAGATACGCAGTATTTT . . TRBV7-2 14 TRBJ2-3
CASSQDRTGRRGEQYF TGTGCCAGCAGCCAAGATCGGACAGGACGCAGGGGGGAGCAGTACTTC TRBD1 . TRBV14 16 TRBJ2-7
CASSKPDAGGTGANVLTF TGTGCCAGCAGTAAGCCAGATGCAGGGGGAACTGGGGCCAACGTCCTGACTTTC TRBD1 many TRBV6-6 18 TRBJ2-6
CASPPGGSTDTQYF TGTGCCAGCCCCCCGGGGGGAAGCACAGATACGCAGTATTTT TRBD2 . TRBV12-3/TRBV12-4 14 TRBJ2-3
CASSLSGLYNSPLHF TGTGCCAGCAGCTTGTCGGGACTCTATAATTCACCCCTCCACTTT . few TRBV7-9 15 TRBJ1-6
CASSLGGFWTETQYF TGTGCCAGCAGCTTAGGGGGTTTTTGGACGGAGACCCAGTACTTC . . TRBV7-9 15 TRBJ2-5
CAISDPGTGEWEAFF TGTGCCATCAGTGACCCCGGGACAGGGGAGTGGGAAGCTTTCTTT TRBD1 many TRBV10-3 15 TRBJ1-1
CSARDSSEYEAFF TGCAGTGCTAGAGATAGTAGCGAATATGAAGCTTTCTTT . . TRBV20-1 13 TRBJ1-1
CASSIAGGETEAFF TGTGCCAGTAGTATAGCTGGGGGTGAGACTGAAGCTTTCTTT . . TRBV19 14 TRBJ1-1
CASSLVTGEEKLFF TGCGCCAGCAGCTTGGTGACTGGGGAAGAAAAACTGTTTTTT . few TRBV5-1 14 TRBJ1-4
CASSRTGYEQYF TGTGCCAGCAGTAGAACAGGGTACGAGCAGTACTTC . . TRBV6-6 12 TRBJ2-7
CASSSGLRGSDYGYTF TGTGCCAGCAGTAGTGGGCTTAGAGGATCTGACTATGGCTACACCTTC . few TRBV6-5 16 TRBJ1-2
CASSPFNVGYTF TGTGCCAGCAGCCCATTCAATGTCGGCTACACCTTC . few TRBV7-2 12 TRBJ1-2
CASSLRGRKGEAFF TGTGCCAGCAGCTTGCGAGGGAGGAAAGGTGAAGCTTTCTTT . . TRBV5-6 14 TRBJ1-1
CSAGTSRAEETQYF TGCAGTGCAGGGACTAGCCGGGCAGAAGAGACCCAGTACTTC TRBD2 few TRBV20-1 14 TRBJ2-5
CSAMGGENSYEQYF TGCAGTGCTATGGGGGGGGAAAATTCCTACGAGCAGTACTTC TRBD2 . TRBV20-1 14 TRBJ2-7
CASSQEWYEYEQYF TGCGCCAGCAGCCAAGAATGGTACGAATACGAGCAGTACTTC . few TRBV4-1 14 TRBJ2-7
CASSAQGETQYF TGTGCCAGCAGTGCCCAGGGAGAGACCCAGTACTTC . few TRBV7-9 12 TRBJ2-5
CASFYPGGYTGELFF TGTGCCAGCTTTTACCCAGGGGGGTACACCGGGGAGCTGTTTTTT . few TRBV27 15 TRBJ2-2
CASKLAGAHRQFF TGTGCCAGCAAACTAGCGGGGGCCCACCGGCAGTTCTTC TRBD2 . TRBV5-4 13 TRBJ2-1